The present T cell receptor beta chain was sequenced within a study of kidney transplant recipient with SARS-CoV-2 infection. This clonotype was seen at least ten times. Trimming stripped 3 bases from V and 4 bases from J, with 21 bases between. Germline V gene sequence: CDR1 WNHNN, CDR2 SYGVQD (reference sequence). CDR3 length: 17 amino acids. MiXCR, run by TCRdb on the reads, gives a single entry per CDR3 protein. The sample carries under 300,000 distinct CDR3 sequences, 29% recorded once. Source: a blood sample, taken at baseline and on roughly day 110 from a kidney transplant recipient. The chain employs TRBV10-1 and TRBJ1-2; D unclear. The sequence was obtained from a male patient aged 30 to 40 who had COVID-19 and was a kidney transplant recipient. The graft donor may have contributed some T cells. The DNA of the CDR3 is TGCGCCAGCAGTGATATGGTAAGATCGCGAAAGACCTATGGCTACACCTTC. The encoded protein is CASSDMVRSRKTYGYTF.